One and the same sample provided the 10 T cell receptor beta chains below, sequenced in a study of blood T cell repertoires in COVID-19. Sequencing was performed with immunoSEQ multiplex PCR; in TCRdb, only in-frame clones are kept and a portion is missing. The table includes fewer than 400,000 clones, around nine tenths detected once. Sequencing was performed on PBMCs or T cells enriched from blood (not recorded which). Receptors originate from a woman under 40 who had been exposed to COVID-19.

The chain carries TRBV3-1 (or the pseudogene TRBV3-2) and TRBJ2-7; D uncertain. The germline CDR1 and CDR2 sequences are LGHDT and YNNKEL (reference sequence). The CDR3 covers 12 residues. Trimming removed 4 bases from V and 0 bases from J, with 4 bases in between. The CDR3 bases are TGTGCCAGCAGCCCCAGCTCCTACGAGCAGTACTTC. It specifies CASSPSSYEQYF.

This chain uses TRBV11-1 with TRBJ2-3; 9 nucleotides line up with TRBD2. Per the germline V gene, CDR1 is SGHAT and CDR2 is FQDESV (reference sequence). With 5 bases clipped from V and 7 bases from J, the junction kept 10 bases outside the gene matches. This CDR3 region has 15 residues. As DNA, the CDR3 is TGTGCCAGCAGCCCGCCGAGCGGGGGGACGAATACGCAGTATTTT. Protein sequence: CASSPPSGGTNTQYF.

The V gene is TRBV7-2, the J gene TRBJ2-3; unclear D gene. Between the trimmed V and J ends, which lost 0 bases and 5 bases, there was a span of 6 bases. The germline V gene has CDR1 SGHTA and CDR2 FQGNSA. There are 13 residues in the CDR3. The CDR3 nucleotides read TGTGCCAGCAGCTTAGCGGCCATAGATACGCAGTATTTT. Its protein is CASSLAAIDTQYF.

This chain links TRBV7-2 with TRBJ1-5; 11 bases are a match to TRBD1. This CDR3 comprises 18 residues. V gave up 1 base and J gave up 4 bases; unmatched junction bases: 9. Germline CDR1 is SGHTA and CDR2 is FQGNSA. In DNA form, the CDR3 reads TGTGCCAGCAGCTTAGGATGGACAGGGGGCTTTTCAAATCAGCCCCAGCATTTT. Protein: CASSLGWTGGFSNQPQHF. Filled out from reference TRBV7-2 and TRBJ1-5, the complete variable domain reads GAGVSQSPSNKVTEKGKDVELRCDPISGHTALYWYRQSLGQGLEFLIYFQGNSAPDKSGLPSDRFSAERTGGSVSTLTIQRTQQEDSAVYLCASSLGWTGGFSNQPQHFGDGTRLSIL.

The chain has TRBV5-5 and TRBJ1-5; the match to TRBD1 covers 9 bases. CDR3 length equals 15 residues. Germline V gives CDR1 SGHKS, CDR2 YYEKEE (reference sequence). Trimming removed 5 bases from V and 7 bases from J; junction bases left unmatched: 10. This CDR3 is CASRPTGGGEQPQHF. The CDR3 DNA reads as TGTGCCAGCAGGCCGACAGGGGGTGGCGAACAGCCCCAGCATTTT.

The chain carries TRBV2 and TRBJ1-6, with D hard to call. Germline lookup yields CDR1 SNHLY and CDR2 FYNNEI. V lost 2 bases and J lost 0, with 8 bases in between. CDR3 length equals 16 residues. CDR3 in amino acids: CASSESGSSYNSPLHF. CDR3 bases: TGTGCCAGCAGTGAATCGGGAAGCTCCTATAATTCACCCCTCCACTTT.

This clone was found once. V and J are TRBV29-1 and TRBJ1-4, with D possibly being TRBD1 (6 bases). The germline gives CDR1 SQVTM, CDR2 ANQGSEA. The CDR3 runs to 14 residues. The V end was cut by 1 base, the J end by 5 bases, with 11 bases between. The CDR3 nucleotides read TGCAGCGTTGAAGTGGCAGGGGTGAATGAAAAACTGTTTTTT. It translates to CSVEVAGVNEKLFF.

The rearrangement links TRBV5-1 to TRBJ1-1, with D tentatively TRBD1 (6 bases). The germline V gene encodes CDR1 SGHRS and CDR2 YFSETQ. Trimming removed 0 bases at V and 7 bases at J, with 13 bases between. This CDR3 is 14 amino acids long. CDR3 DNA sequence: TGCGCCAGCAGCTTGGTGGAAGGGGGTTTTGAAGCTTTCTTT. Translated, it gives CASSLVEGGFEAFF.

This chain uses TRBV5-4 with TRBJ2-7; 7 bases fit TRBD2. The CDR3 loop spans 14 amino acids. Per germline, CDR1 SGHNT and CDR2 YYREEE (reference sequence). V shed 4 bases, J shed 2 bases, and the junction held 6 bases outside the gene matches. The CDR3 spells CASSQASGPYEQYF. For the CDR3, the DNA is TGTGCCAGCAGCCAAGCTAGCGGACCCTACGAGCAGTACTTC.

This clone was seen just once. The chain has TRBV19 and TRBJ1-5, with 8 nucleotides matching TRBD1. Trimming at V came to 4 bases and at J to 3 bases, leaving 2 bases not matched to a gene. CDR1 and CDR2 from the germline V gene are LNHDA and SQIVND (reference sequence). The CDR3 runs to 14 residues. Here the CDR3 reads CASSKDRDNQPQHF. The CDR3 bases are TGTGCCAGTAGTAAGGACAGGGACAATCAGCCCCAGCATTTT.